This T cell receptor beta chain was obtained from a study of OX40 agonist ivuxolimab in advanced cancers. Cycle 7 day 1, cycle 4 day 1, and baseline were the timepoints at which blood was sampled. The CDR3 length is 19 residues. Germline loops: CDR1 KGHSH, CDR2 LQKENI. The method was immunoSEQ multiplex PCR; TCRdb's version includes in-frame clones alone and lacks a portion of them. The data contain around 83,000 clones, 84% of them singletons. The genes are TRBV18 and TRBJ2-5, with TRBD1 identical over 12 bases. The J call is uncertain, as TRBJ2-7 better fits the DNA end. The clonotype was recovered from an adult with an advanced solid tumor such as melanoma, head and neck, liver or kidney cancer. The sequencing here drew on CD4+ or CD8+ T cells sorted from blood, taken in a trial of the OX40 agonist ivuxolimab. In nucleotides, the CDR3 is TGTGCCAGCTCAGAAGCGGGACAGGGGGCGAGTATTTCGCCCTACGAGCAGTACTTC. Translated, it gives CASSEAGQGASISPYEQYF.